This entry is about one T cell receptor (beta chain). Its antigen is unidentified. This specimen belongs to a study of cytomegalovirus exposure and HLA in healthy donors. General observations from the study: The study recorded 160 or so TCR beta chains that were cytomegalovirus-associated. Common viral pathogens seemed to be connected with several of the most significant clusters, according to a later analysis.

The PCR had 60 Vbeta and 13 Jbeta primers. Some clones are missing from TCRdb's copy, which holds only in-frame ones; the method was immunoSEQ multiplex PCR. The top ten hold about 1.6% of the sample, which has 150,000 to 200,000 clones, over 60% seen once. The CDR3 length is 13 residues. Germline CDR1 is SGHRS and CDR2 is YFSETQ. The V end was cut by 4 bases, the J end by 9 bases, with 14 bases between. This chain connects TRBV5-1 to TRBJ2-1; D perhaps matches TRBD1 (6 bases). The source of this sequence is a girl aged 5-17 years in good health and CMV-seronegative. The sequencing sample was made of PBMCs. CDR3 in DNA: TGCGCCAGCAGCCTTGTAGACAGGCCTGAGCAGTTCTTC. Translated, it gives CASSLVDRPEQFF.